This TCR beta chain was identified during a study of T cell responses to AZD1222 COVID-19 vaccine. General study results and limits: The reported proportion of spike-specific TCRs targeting unmutated variant regions was nearly half. Only a handful of AZD1222 recipients, roughly six in all, had baseline seropositivity.

The CDR3 contains 14 residues. V was cut by 3 bases and J by 1 base, with 12 bases left in between. Germline CDR1 is SQVTM and CDR2 is ANQGSEA. Concerning this clone: Its antigen remains unidentified.

This table comes from immunoSEQ multiplex PCR, and its TCRdb copy is limited to in-frame clones, with some not included. Here the sample spans some 86,000 clones, around 82% being singletons. Sequencing used peripheral blood, obtained on day 0 of AZD1222 vaccination. This sequence originates from an adult in good health. The J gene is TRBJ2-5, the V gene TRBV29-1, with D maybe TRBD2 (5 bases). CDR3 sequence (DNA): TGCAGCGTTGAGATGAGGGCTGGCCAAGAGACCCAGTACTTC. It encodes CSVEMRAGQETQYF.